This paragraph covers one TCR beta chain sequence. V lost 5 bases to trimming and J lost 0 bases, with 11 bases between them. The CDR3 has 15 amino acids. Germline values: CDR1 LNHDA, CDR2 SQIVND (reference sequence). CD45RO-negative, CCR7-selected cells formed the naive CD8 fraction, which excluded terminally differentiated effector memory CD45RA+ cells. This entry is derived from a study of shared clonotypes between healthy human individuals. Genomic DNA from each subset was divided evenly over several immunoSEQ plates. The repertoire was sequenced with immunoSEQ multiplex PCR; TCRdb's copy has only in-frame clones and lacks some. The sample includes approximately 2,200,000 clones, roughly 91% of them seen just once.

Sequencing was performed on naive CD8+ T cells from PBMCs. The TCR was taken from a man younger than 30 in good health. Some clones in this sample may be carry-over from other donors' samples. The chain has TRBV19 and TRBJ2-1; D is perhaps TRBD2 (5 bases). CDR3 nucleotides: TGTGCCAGTAGTCTAGGAGGTAGCTCCTACAATGAGCAGTTCTTC. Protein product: CASSLGGSSYNEQFF. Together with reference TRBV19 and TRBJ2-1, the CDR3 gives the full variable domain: DGGITQSPKYLFRKEGQNVTLSCEQNLNHDAMYWYRQDPGQGLRLIYYSQIVNDFQKGDIAEGYSVSREKKESFPLTVTSAQKNPTAFYLCASSLGGSSYNEQFFGPGTRLTVL.